The TCR beta chain under discussion was sequenced for a study of blood T cell repertoires in COVID-19. Looking at the study overall: The United States, Italy and Spain supplied acute and convalescent COVID-19 samples. T cells, B-cell-depleted T cells, or PBMCs provided the cDNA or gDNA that served as material.

Original processing notes: From reference gene primer amplification, estimates of nucleated cell counts were derived. TCRdb keeps only in-frame clones here, not all; method: immunoSEQ multiplex PCR. Clone size and V and J calls were adopted from that table, with D and trimming inferred from the DNA. The sample contains 150,000 to 200,000 clones, roughly 93% of which appear only once. The length of the CDR3 is 14 residues. CDR1 and CDR2 (germline): SQVTM, ANQGSEA. Trimming pared 4 bases from V and 3 bases from J, leaving 13 bases between. J is TRBJ2-1 and V is TRBV29-1; D may be TRBD1 (5 bases). This TCR derives from a man between 18 and 35 years old with acute or convalescent COVID-19. Sequencing input: peripheral blood. The CDR3 region has the DNA TGCAGCGTTGTATCTGGGGCGAACTACAATGAGCAGTTCTTC. Translated, it gives CSVVSGANYNEQFF.